The next 15 T cell receptor beta chains were all read from a single sample in a study of blood T cell repertoires in COVID-19. Clones were sequenced by immunoSEQ multiplex PCR, and TCRdb holds only the in-frame ones, with some missing. The sample shows 200,000 to 250,000 clones, around 78% of them seen only once. Sequencing input: peripheral blood. These receptors all come from a woman in her seventies with active or convalescent COVID-19.

Here the CDR3 reads CASSSQGQETQYF. CDR3 in DNA: TGTGCCAGCAGCTCTCAGGGGCAAGAGACCCAGTACTTC. The V and J genes are TRBV9 and TRBJ2-5, with D perhaps matching TRBD1 (6 bases). This CDR3 spans 13 amino acids. Trimming cost V 4 bases and J 2 bases, with 9 bases left between them. In germline, CDR1 is SGDLS, CDR2 YYNGEE.

This chain joins TRBV9 and TRBJ1-2; TRBD1 is a possible D gene (6 bases). The CDR3 length is 16 residues. Trimming took off 4 bases at V and 4 bases at J, with 20 bases between the two ends. CDR1 and CDR2 from the germline V gene are SGDLS and YYNGEE. CDR3 in DNA: TGTGCCAGCAGCCCAGTCGGTGCAGGGGCCATCTATGGCTACACCTTC. Encoded protein: CASSPVGAGAIYGYTF.

This rearrangement joins TRBV28 to TRBJ1-2; D is ambiguous. V was trimmed by 2 bases and J by 8 bases, leaving 12 bases between them. Germline CDR1 is MDHEN and CDR2 is SYDVKM. CDR3 length equals 13 residues. CDR3 in amino acids: CASSLPGSPGYTF. The CDR3 coding sequence is TGTGCCAGCAGTTTACCCGGGAGCCCGGGCTACACCTTC.

The genes are TRBV5-1 and TRBJ2-1; TRBD2 aligns across 12 bases. Germline CDR1 SGHRS, CDR2 YFSETQ. This CDR3 has 15 residues. V lost 4 bases and J lost 9; bases outside the gene matches: 8. The CDR3 spells CASSMTSGREGEQFF. The CDR3 DNA follows: TGCGCCAGCAGCATGACTAGCGGGAGAGAAGGTGAGCAGTTCTTC.

This clone was detected only once. V usage is TRBV5-4 and J usage is TRBJ1-4; the D gene is possibly TRBD1 (5 bases). The CDR3 covers 16 residues. Trimming shortened V by 4 bases and J by 2 bases, and 15 bases separated the two germline ends. Germline loops: CDR1 SGHNT, CDR2 YYREEE (reference sequence). The CDR3 sequence is CASSLRESSTNEKLFF. The CDR3 nucleotides are TGTGCCAGCAGCCTCAGGGAATCGTCGACTAATGAAAAACTGTTTTTT.

This clone turned up a few times. This chain joins TRBV19 and TRBJ1-6; a possible D gene is TRBD1 (6 bases). The length of the CDR3 is 14 residues. V was clipped by 3 bases and J by 6 bases, with 9 bases between them. In germline, CDR1 is LNHDA, CDR2 SQIVND (reference sequence). In DNA form, the CDR3 reads TGTGCCAGTAGTATCGGGACAAGTAATTCACCCCTCCACTTT. Translated, it gives CASSIGTSNSPLHF.

The CDR3, as DNA: TGTGCCACCTCCGGACGGGAAAGCACAGATACGCAGTATTTT. Translation gives CATSGRESTDTQYF. J is TRBJ2-3 and V is TRBV19, with D perhaps TRBD2 (5 bases). CDR3 length: 14 residues. Germline V gene sequence: CDR1 LNHDA, CDR2 SQIVND (reference sequence). V lost 10 bases to trimming and J lost 0 bases, with 14 bases between them.

The V gene is TRBV27, the J gene TRBJ1-1, with D tentatively TRBD1 (6 bases). CDR1 is MNHEY and CDR2 is SMNVEV in the germline V gene (reference sequence). This CDR3 spans 15 amino acids. With 5 bases removed from V and 7 bases from J, the gap between germline ends came to 20 bases. CDR3 sequence: CASSRAHLQGHEAFF. The CDR3 DNA sequence: TGTGCCAGCAGTCGCGCGCACCTACAGGGCCATGAAGCTTTCTTT.

The gene calls are TRBV2 and TRBJ1-5; D is perhaps TRBD1 (5 bases). Deletions cut 4 bases from V and 6 bases from J, with 10 bases between. The germline V gene has CDR1 SNHLY and CDR2 FYNNEI. The CDR3 contains 13 residues. This CDR3 is CASSGREGQPQHF. In DNA, the CDR3 is TGTGCCAGCAGTGGCAGGGAAGGTCAGCCCCAGCATTTT.

In this sample, this clone turned up once. Its ends do not fully match the called genes, so a read error is possible. The chain is built from TRBV4-2 and TRBJ2-1, with D possibly being TRBD2 (5 bases). The CDR3 spans 15 residues. Germline assignment: CDR1 LGHNA and CDR2 YNFKEQ. The CDR3 sequence: CASGQDTSSYNEQFF. DNA of the CDR3: TGTGCCAGCGGCCAAGATACTAGCTCCTACAATGAGCAGTTCTTC.

The CDR3 here is CASSQQGAIYNEQFF. CDR3 bases: TGTGCCAGCTCACAGCAGGGGGCGATTTACAATGAGCAGTTCTTC. The rearrangement uses TRBV18 and TRBJ2-1, with 8 nucleotides matching TRBD1. The CDR3 is 15 residues long. The V segment lost 4 bases and the J segment 4 bases; nucleotides outside the gene matches: 6. The germline V gene encodes CDR1 KGHSH and CDR2 LQKENI.

The CDR3: CASGHPREGNTIYF. The CDR3 region has the DNA TGTGCCAGCGGCCACCCGAGGGAGGGGAACACCATATATTTT. The chain recombines TRBV11-2 with TRBJ1-3, with D maybe TRBD1 (5 bases). Germline V gene data show CDR1 as SGHAT and CDR2 as FQNNGV. The CDR3 spans 14 residues. With 8 bases removed from V and 7 bases from J, the gap between germline ends came to 18 bases.

The chain carries TRBV3-1 (or the pseudogene TRBV3-2) and TRBJ2-5; TRBD2 agrees at 7 bases. Germline assignment: CDR1 LGHDT and CDR2 YNNKEL (reference sequence). This CDR3 has 14 amino acids. V gave up 6 bases and J gave up 5 bases; unmatched junction bases: 9. The CDR3: CASSPSGLRETQYF. The DNA for the CDR3 is TGTGCCAGCAGTCCCTCGGGACTAAGGGAGACCCAGTACTTC.

This clone was seen a handful of times. CDR3 region: CASNQTGQGDGNTEAFF. The DNA for the CDR3 is TGCGCCAGCAACCAGACGGGACAGGGGGATGGGAACACTGAAGCTTTCTTT. The gene calls are TRBV5-1 and TRBJ1-1, with 11 nucleotides matching TRBD1. V shed 6 bases, J shed 1 base, and the junction held 11 bases outside the gene matches. Germline CDR1 SGHRS, CDR2 YFSETQ. The CDR3 is 17 amino acids.

The V and J genes are TRBV5-4 and TRBJ2-3, with TRBD2 matching 15 bases. Germline trimming cut 4 bases from V and 5 bases from J; bases unmatched to any gene: 8. Germline assignment: CDR1 SGHNT and CDR2 YYREEE (reference sequence). CDR3 length: 17 amino acids. The CDR3 here is CASSTRTSGGALDTQYF. Here the CDR3 DNA reads TGTGCCAGCAGCACCCGGACTAGCGGGGGGGCCTTAGATACGCAGTATTTT.